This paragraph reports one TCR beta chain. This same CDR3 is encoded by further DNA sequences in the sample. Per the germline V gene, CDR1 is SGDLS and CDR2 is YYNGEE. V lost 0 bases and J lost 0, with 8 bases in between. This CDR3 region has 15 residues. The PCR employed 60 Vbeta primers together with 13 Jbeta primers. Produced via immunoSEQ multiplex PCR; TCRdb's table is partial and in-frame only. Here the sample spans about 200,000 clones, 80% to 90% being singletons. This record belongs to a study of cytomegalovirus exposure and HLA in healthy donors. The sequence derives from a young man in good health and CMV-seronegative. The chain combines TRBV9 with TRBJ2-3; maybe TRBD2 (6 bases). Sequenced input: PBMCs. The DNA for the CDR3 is TGTGCCAGCAGCGTAGTTGGGACTAGCACAGATACGCAGTATTTT. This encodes CASSVVGTSTDTQYF.